These 3 T cell receptor beta chains came from one sample sequenced in a study of T cell responses to AZD1222 COVID-19 vaccine. The protocol was immunoSEQ multiplex PCR, while the TCRdb copy is restricted to in-frame clones and leaves out a portion. The sample lists 90,000 to 130,000 clones; 86% were seen once. Here the sequenced sample was peripheral blood, taken on day 0 of AZD1222 vaccination. The receptors were sampled from an adult in good health.

V and J are TRBV6-9 and TRBJ1-5; 7 bases are shared with TRBD1. Germline-derived CDR1 and CDR2 are MNHGY and SVAAGI. CDR3 length: 14 amino acids. V lost 4 bases and J lost 6; bases outside the gene matches: 6. For the CDR3, the DNA is TGTGCCAGCAGTTGCCACAGGGGCGGTCAGCCCCAGCATTTT. Amino acid sequence: CASSCHRGGQPQHF.

The chain links TRBV7-9 to TRBJ2-2; D remains ambiguous. Per the germline V gene, CDR1 is SEHNR and CDR2 is FQNEAQ (reference sequence). Between the trimmed V and J ends, which lost 1 base and 6 bases, there was a span of 6 bases. This CDR3 is 13 amino acids long. For the CDR3, the DNA is TGTGCCAGCAGCTTAGTATTCGCCGGGGAGCTGTTTTTT. This gives the protein CASSLVFAGELFF.

The chain uses TRBV4-3 and TRBJ2-3; 12 bases match TRBD2. Germline loops: CDR1 LGHNA, CDR2 YSLEER. J lost 2 bases, V lost 0 bases, and 9 bases had no gene match. The CDR3 has 19 amino acids. CDR3: CASSQDRSSGGAFTDTQYF. DNA for the CDR3: TGCGCCAGCAGCCAAGATAGGTCTAGCGGGGGGGCTTTCACAGATACGCAGTATTTT.